The present T cell receptor beta chain was sequenced within a study of T cell repertoires in cytomegalovirus infection. Whole-study context: Public TCR beta signatures provided an indication of both CMV infection and a matching HLA type.

Study results and caveats: Cumulative public TCR beta family frequency identified CMV carriers with the relevant HLA. Clonotype analysis showed dominance of the ex vivo response by HLA-C-restricted CMV-specific TCR beta clonotypes.

Germline V lookup: CDR1 GTSNPN, CDR2 SVGIG (reference sequence). The V end lost 8 bases, the J end lost 2 bases, and 12 bases lay between the germline ends. The CDR3 is 12 amino acids. From the reads, TCRdb called clonotypes with MiXCR, one entry per CDR3 protein. The profile shows around 180,000 distinct CDR3 sequences, approximately 19% of them singletons. Note on this clonotype: Its target is unknown.

This TCR was sampled from a human donor in good health (CMV status not recorded). Some clones in this sample may be carry-over from other donors' samples. Sequencing used PBMCs. The chain uses TRBV30 and TRBJ1-1, with unresolved D. CDR3 residues: CAGRRGNTEAFF. Here the CDR3 DNA reads TGTGCCGGCCGACGGGGAAACACTGAAGCTTTCTTT.